This T cell receptor (beta chain) was obtained from a study of breast tumors, draining lymph nodes, adjacent tissues (dated by TCRdb to the mid-2010s). About the investigation overall: The study compared TCR beta repertoires across tumor, adjacent nontumor tissue and axillary lymph nodes from breast cancer patients. The study was designed to assess the relationships and possible T-cell exchange between tumor, surrounding tissue and draining lymph node repertoires in human breast cancer. What the study reported, not specific to this receptor: A scenario in which most tumor T cells derive from the lymph node and then expand within tumor tissue was judged to be consistent with the data. The similarity between tumor and nontumor tissue repertoires was significantly greater in luminal-like breast cancer than in basal-like breast cancer. Tumors showed preferential V and J gene usage, and their T-cell repertoire diversity fell below that of lymph nodes yet above that of nontumor tissue. The conclusion that tumor T cells originate in lymph nodes was framed as consistent with a hypothesis rather than directly demonstrated.

V drops 7 bases and J drops 2 bases, leaving 7 bases in between. The CDR3 spans 12 residues, from the cysteine through the phenylalanine. Here the CDR3 DNA is all that survives: 36 bases in frame from base 1. This clonotype appeared many times. The antigen this receptor binds is unknown. One base away there is no much larger clone; base qualities are not given. Sequencing used an Illumina HiSeq 2000. Multiplex PCR amplification was used to build the TCR beta chain libraries. High-throughput sequencing was used to analyze the amplified TCR beta chain products. TCRdb reprocessed the public reads (quality trimming at Q25 with fastp, clone calling with MiXCR) and kept in-frame beta chains. Rows with one shared CDR3 protein collapse into an entry with the most common genes and DNA. This sample comprises tens of thousands of distinct CDR3 sequences, more than 20% of them detected only once. The top ten constitute approximately 8.1% of the sample.

This receptor was obtained from a female donor with breast cancer. Some clones in this sample may be carry-over from other donors' samples. The V and J genes are TRBV12-3 or TRBV12-4 and TRBJ2-3, with the identity of the D gene unclear. The sample taken for sequencing was breast tumor tissue. The DNA reads as follows: TGTGCCAGCACGCGGAACACAGATACGCAGTATTTT. It translates as CASTRNTDTQYF.